The 16 T cell receptor beta chains in this list originate from one sample, sequenced in a study of blood T cell repertoires in COVID-19. Clones were read by immunoSEQ multiplex PCR, and TCRdb kept only the in-frame ones, dropping some. The table records some 250,000 clones, 80% to 85% of them present only once. Sequenced sample: peripheral blood. The receptors were gathered from a man aged 50 to 59 with active or convalescent COVID-19.

V and J are TRBV30 and TRBJ2-5; D is ambiguous. Germline CDR1 GTSNPN, CDR2 SVGIG (reference sequence). Trimming shortened V by 3 bases and J by 5 bases, and 16 bases separated the two germline ends. The CDR3 consists of 14 residues. CDR3 bases: TGTGCCTGGAGACCAAGTGGCTCTTGGGAGACCCAGTACTTC. Residues: CAWRPSGSWETQYF.

This chain joins TRBV30 and TRBJ2-7; a possible D gene is TRBD2 (5 bases). Germline CDR1 and CDR2: GTSNPN and SVGIG (reference sequence). CDR3 size: 13 residues. The ends were cut back, 3 bases at V and 6 bases at J, with 15 bases in the middle. In DNA form, the CDR3 reads TGTGCCTGGAGCGACGGGCTGGGGAGCGAGCAGTACTTC. Protein product: CAWSDGLGSEQYF. The variable domain in full, completed from reference TRBV30 and TRBJ2-7, reads SQTIHQWPATLVQPVGSPLSLECTVEGTSNPNLYWYRQAAGRGLQLLFYSVGIGQISSEVPQNLSASRPQDRQFILSSKKLLLSDSGFYLCAWSDGLGSEQYFGPGTRLTVT.

CDR3 DNA: TGCGCCAGCAGCTTGGAGGGGGCGCGATCCCATAACAATGAGCAGTTCTTC. Protein sequence: CASSLEGARSHNNEQFF. The V gene is TRBV5-1, the J gene TRBJ2-1; TRBD1 aligns across 7 bases. Germline V gene data show CDR1 as SGHRS and CDR2 as YFSETQ. Unmatched junction bases numbered 11, after V lost 0 bases and J lost 5 bases. The CDR3 loop spans 17 amino acids. The entire variable domain, with the rest obtained from reference TRBV5-1 and TRBJ2-1, is as follows: KAGVTQTPRYLIKTRGQQVTLSCSPISGHRSVSWYQQTPGQGLQFLFEYFSETQRNKGNFPGRFSGRQFSNSRSEMNVSTLELGDSALYLCASSLEGARSHNNEQFFGPGTRLTVL.

CDR3 protein: CASSQGQRLSYEQYF. CDR3 coding DNA: TGTGCCAGCAGCCAAGGGCAGCGGCTAAGCTACGAGCAGTACTTC. The gene calls are TRBV3-1 (or the pseudogene TRBV3-2) and TRBJ2-7, with D perhaps TRBD2 (5 bases). Per germline, CDR1 LGHDT and CDR2 YNNKEL (reference sequence). This CDR3 contains 15 residues. Trimming took 1 base from V and 3 from J, leaving 13 bases between them.

This rearrangement joins TRBV7-3 to TRBJ2-3; TRBD2 matches 13 bases. The CDR3 is 18 amino acids. V was pared by 4 bases and J by 1 base, with 8 bases of the junction left unmatched. CDR1 is SGHTA and CDR2 is FQGTGA in the germline V gene. The CDR3 is CASSSQTSGGWGTDTQYF. The CDR3 region has the DNA TGTGCCAGCAGCTCGCAGACTAGCGGGGGGTGGGGCACAGATACGCAGTATTTT. The whole variable domain, remainder taken from reference TRBV7-3 and TRBJ2-3, is GAGVSQTPSNKVTEKGKYVELRCDPISGHTALYWYRQSLGQGPEFLIYFQGTGAADDSGLPNDRFFAVRPEGSVSTLKIQRTERGDSAVYLCASSSQTSGGWGTDTQYFGPGTRLTVL.

The chain is built from TRBV5-4 and TRBJ2-5, with unresolved D. Germline V CDR1 and CDR2: SGHNT, YYREEE (reference sequence). Deletions cut 1 base from V and 2 bases from J, with 3 bases between. The CDR3 has 12 residues. CDR3 DNA: TGTGCCAGCAGCTTGCGGCAAGAGACCCAGTACTTC. Its protein is CASSLRQETQYF.

This clone has a single count. The chain uses TRBV12-3 or TRBV12-4 and TRBJ2-7; the D gene is possibly TRBD1 (5 bases). Trimming took 5 bases from V and 6 from J, leaving 14 bases between them. This CDR3 region has 13 residues. The CDR3 is CASSPARVGEQYF. The DNA of the CDR3 is TGTGCCAGCAGTCCGGCCAGGGTGGGCGAGCAGTACTTC.

This clone was seen a few times. The chain joins TRBV5-1 to TRBJ1-2; 9 bases map to TRBD1. J gave up 7 bases and V 4 bases, and 17 bases lay outside the gene matches. The CDR3 is 17 residues long. The V gene's germline CDR1 is SGHRS and CDR2 YFSETQ. The CDR3 loop reads CASSTDPGTGLPLGYTF. CDR3 sequence (DNA): TGCGCCAGCAGCACCGATCCCGGGACAGGGCTACCACTTGGCTACACCTTC.

CDR3: CASSLGTSGGANEQFF. In DNA form, the CDR3 reads TGTGCCAGCAGCCTGGGGACTAGCGGGGGGGCCAATGAGCAGTTCTTC. The rearrangement uses TRBV5-4 and TRBJ2-1, with 16 bases identical to TRBD2. With 4 bases clipped from V and 6 bases from J, the junction kept 4 bases outside the gene matches. Germline CDR1 reads SGHNT; CDR2 reads YYREEE (reference sequence). CDR3 length equals 16 residues.

V is TRBV15 and J is TRBJ1-1, with D hard to call. Germline-derived CDR1 and CDR2 are LNHNV and YYDKDF (reference sequence). Trimming cost V 0 bases and J 1 base, with 9 bases left between them. There are 15 residues in the CDR3. The CDR3 region is CATSRDPNRNTEAFF. CDR3 nucleotide sequence: TGTGCCACCAGCAGAGACCCTAATAGGAACACTGAAGCTTTCTTT.

The rearrangement links TRBV10-3 to TRBJ2-7; 12 bases match TRBD2. The germline CDR1 and CDR2 sequences are ENHRY and SYGVKD. The CDR3 is made up of 14 amino acids. V was pared by 2 bases and J by 6 bases, with 2 bases of the junction left unmatched. The CDR3 DNA sequence: TGTGCCATCAGTGAGAAGGGACTAGCGGGCGAGCAGTACTTC. This sequence encodes CAISEKGLAGEQYF.

The chain carries TRBV21-1 and TRBJ2-3; the DNA was not used to check the table's D call, TRBD2. TRBV21-1 is described as a pseudogene. The CDR3 extends over 14 amino acids. CDR3 sequence (DNA): TGTGCCAGCAGCTGCCGCGGGGGCACAGATACGCAGTATTTT. This codes for CASSCRGGTDTQYF.

CDR3 sequence reads: CASSEVRGTGGWYEQYF. The CDR3, as DNA: TGTGCCAGCAGTGAAGTGCGAGGGACAGGGGGCTGGTACGAGCAGTACTTC. This chain links TRBV2 with TRBJ2-7; TRBD1 aligns across 12 bases. Germline V gives CDR1 SNHLY, CDR2 FYNNEI. This CDR3 comprises 17 residues. J was trimmed by 4 bases and V by 1 base; bases with no gene match: 8.

The chain employs TRBV6-2 or TRBV6-3 and TRBJ2-7; D is unclear. The CDR3 is made up of 16 amino acids. Trimming pared 0 bases from V and 4 bases from J, leaving 16 bases between. Looked up from germline, CDR1 is MNHEY and CDR2 is SVGEGT. The DNA of the CDR3 is TGTGCCAGCAGTTACTCGATAACAGAGAAATGGTACGAGCAGTACTTC. It codes for CASSYSITEKWYEQYF.

The rearrangement uses TRBV6-5 and TRBJ1-1; 8 nucleotides align to TRBD1. The J segment lost 1 base and the V segment lost 11 bases, leaving 3 bases of the junction unmatched. Germline-derived CDR1 and CDR2 are MNHEY and SVGAGI. The CDR3 is 12 residues long. CDR3 sequence reads: CAGQGQNTEAFF. CDR3 sequence (DNA): TGTGCCGGACAGGGACAGAACACTGAAGCTTTCTTT.

The chain couples TRBV7-9 to TRBJ2-5; TRBD1 aligns across 10 bases. Germline CDR1 SEHNR, CDR2 FQNEAQ (reference sequence). V gave up 5 bases and J gave up 5 bases; unmatched junction bases: 5. The CDR3 runs 14 residues. The CDR3 DNA is TGTGCCAGCAGCGCCCGGACAGGGGGGGAGACCCAGTACTTC. It encodes CASSARTGGETQYF.